These 17 T cell receptor beta chains came from one sample sequenced in a study of blood T cell repertoires in COVID-19. TCRdb's copy holds only in-frame clones and misses some; the assay was immunoSEQ multiplex PCR. The repertoire holds about 250,000 clones, with approximately 90% as singletons. Sequenced material: PBMCs or T cells enriched from blood (not recorded which). These receptors all stem from a woman in her twenties or thirties with acute COVID-19.

V usage is TRBV29-1 and J usage is TRBJ2-2; D might be TRBD1 (5 bases). V was trimmed by 4 bases and J by 0 bases, leaving 9 bases between them. CDR1 is SQVTM and CDR2 is ANQGSEA in the germline V gene. This CDR3 is 14 amino acids long. CDR3 coding DNA: TGCAGCGTTGGAACAGGAACGAACACCGGGGAGCTGTTTTTT. This sequence encodes CSVGTGTNTGELFF.

This sequence joins TRBV15 and TRBJ2-5; 11 positions agree with TRBD2. Germline V gives CDR1 LNHNV, CDR2 YYDKDF (reference sequence). V was pared by 6 bases and J by 5 bases, with 5 bases of the junction left unmatched. The CDR3 contains 14 residues. CDR3 residues: CATSPSGGWETQYF. The CDR3 DNA reads TGTGCCACCAGTCCTAGCGGGGGGTGGGAGACCCAGTACTTC.

This clone was seen more than once but under ten times. The V call is TRBV6-5, the J call TRBJ2-7, with 7 bases aligning to TRBD1. Unmatched junction bases numbered 12, after V lost 6 bases and J lost 7 bases. The CDR3 extends over 14 amino acids. Germline CDR1 and CDR2: MNHEY and SVGAGI. This chain's CDR3 is CASSRGQLMKEQYF. As DNA, the CDR3 is TGTGCCAGCAGCAGGGGACAGCTTATGAAGGAGCAGTACTTC.

The gene calls are TRBV27 and TRBJ1-2, with D possibly being TRBD1 (6 bases). The V and J ends lost 7 bases and 9 bases respectively, with 18 bases between them. CDR3 length equals 13 residues. The V gene's germline CDR1 is MNHEY and CDR2 SMNVEV (reference sequence). The DNA for the CDR3 is TGTGCCAGCAACCCCCCAGGGGTAGGTAGCTACACCTTC. Amino acids: CASNPPGVGSYTF.

V and J are TRBV11-2 and TRBJ1-1; the D is unclear. The V end lost 5 bases, the J end lost 3 bases, and 10 bases lay between the germline ends. The CDR3 has 13 amino acids. Germline V lookup: CDR1 SGHAT, CDR2 FQNNGV. The CDR3 DNA reads as TGTGCCAGCAGCCACTCCGGGGACACTGAAGCTTTCTTT. It is translated as CASSHSGDTEAFF.

The chain combines TRBV4-3 with TRBJ1-2; D uncertain. The germline V gene encodes CDR1 LGHNA and CDR2 YSLEER. The CDR3 runs 14 residues. Trimming took 0 bases from V and 8 from J, leaving 13 bases between them. CDR3 region: CASSQDTEGRGYTF. In nucleotides, the CDR3 is TGCGCCAGCAGCCAAGATACAGAGGGTCGGGGCTACACCTTC.

V is TRBV18 and J is TRBJ2-7, with 8 bases aligning to TRBD1. Germline CDR1 is KGHSH and CDR2 is LQKENI. The CDR3 covers 15 residues. V shed 0 bases, J shed 6 bases, and the junction held 7 bases outside the gene matches. This CDR3 reads CASSPPTGVVREQYF. Written as DNA, the CDR3 is TGTGCCAGCTCACCACCGACAGGGGTAGTACGCGAGCAGTACTTC.

CDR3 bases: TGTGCCAGCAGTATCCGGACAGGGGCCTACGAGCAGTACTTC. Protein product: CASSIRTGAYEQYF. The rearrangement joins TRBV27 to TRBJ2-7, with 9 bases lining up with TRBD1. J gave up 2 bases and V 5 bases, and 4 bases lay outside the gene matches. The CDR3 extends over 14 amino acids. Germline V lookup: CDR1 MNHEY, CDR2 SMNVEV (reference sequence).

The chain links TRBV7-5 to TRBJ1-1; the table's D call TRBD1 went unverified against the DNA. TRBV7-5 is designated a pseudogene. The CDR3 totals 12 residues. The CDR3 loop reads CARRLGHTEAFF. Written as DNA, the CDR3 is TGTGCCAGAAGGTTGGGGCACACTGAAGCTTTCTTT.

V usage is TRBV2 and J usage is TRBJ2-3; TRBD1 matches 7 bases. V lost 5 bases to trimming and J lost 3 bases; unmatched junction nucleotides: 5. Per germline, CDR1 SNHLY and CDR2 FYNNEI. The CDR3 covers 14 residues. The CDR3 region has the DNA TGTGCCAGCAGTATGACAGGGTGGACAGATACGCAGTATTTT. Translating gives CASSMTGWTDTQYF.

The chain has TRBV29-1 and TRBJ2-1, with 8 bases matching TRBD1. V shed 6 bases and J 9 bases; nucleotides not matched to a gene: 13. Germline V gives CDR1 SQVTM, CDR2 ANQGSEA. This CDR3 region has 14 residues. The CDR3 sequence: CSVKDRDPTSEQFF. The CDR3 nucleotides are TGCAGCGTCAAGGACAGGGATCCTACCAGTGAGCAGTTCTTC.

The V gene is TRBV5-1, the J gene TRBJ2-3, with D possibly matching TRBD2 (6 bases). V gave up 4 bases and J gave up 2 bases, with 14 bases separating them. CDR1 and CDR2 from the germline V gene are SGHRS and YFSETQ. The CDR3 consists of 15 residues. The CDR3 nucleotides read TGCGCCAGCAGCGCGGGACTTCTCCTCACAGATACGCAGTATTTT. Its protein product is CASSAGLLLTDTQYF.

V and J are TRBV2 and TRBJ1-4; TRBD1 might be the D (6 bases). Trimming pared 7 bases from V and 3 bases from J, leaving 21 bases between. This CDR3 is 17 amino acids long. Germline V gene data show CDR1 as SNHLY and CDR2 as FYNNEI. CDR3 nucleotides: TGTGCCAGCACCCGCCAATTATGGACAGAGGCTAATGAAAAACTGTTTTTT. Protein: CASTRQLWTEANEKLFF.

The table lists this clone with a count of one. The chain uses TRBV10-2 and TRBJ1-1; the D is unclear. Trimming shortened V by 2 bases and J by 2 bases, and 9 bases separated the two germline ends. The germline gives CDR1 WSHSY, CDR2 SAAADI. The CDR3 sequence is 14 residues long. CDR3 nucleotides: TGCGCCAGCAGTGAGGATAACAGAAACACTGAAGCTTTCTTT. It specifies CASSEDNRNTEAFF.

The chain has TRBV5-6 and TRBJ2-3; 7 bases line up with TRBD1. The germline CDR1 and CDR2 sequences are SGHDT and YYEEEE. Unmatched junction bases numbered 3, after V lost 4 bases and J lost 7 bases. The CDR3 is made up of 12 amino acids. The CDR3 is CASSLQGNTQYF. CDR3 coding DNA: TGTGCCAGCAGCCTACAGGGGAATACGCAGTATTTT.

V gene TRBV4-1 combines with J gene TRBJ2-3; the D is unclear. The CDR3 has 14 residues. Germline assignment: CDR1 MGHRA and CDR2 YSYEKL. V lost 5 bases, J lost 0 bases, and 9 bases lay in between. Here the CDR3 reads CASSSTSSTDTQYF. CDR3 in DNA: TGCGCCAGCAGCAGTACGAGTAGCACAGATACGCAGTATTTT.

This clone has just one count. The chain joins TRBV25-1 to TRBJ2-1; D unclear. Germline loops: CDR1 MGHDK, CDR2 SYGVNS. V was pared by 4 bases and J by 0 bases, with 10 bases between. CDR3 length: 15 residues. The CDR3 loop reads CASSGVPSSYNEQFF. DNA of the CDR3: TGTGCCAGCAGTGGGGTCCCTAGCTCCTACAATGAGCAGTTCTTC.